A single T cell receptor (beta chain) is shown here with its context. Which antigen it targets is not known. Base qualities are not at hand, and no much larger clone is one base apart. These data originate in a study of long-term antiretroviral therapy in people with HIV (dated by TCRdb to 2022 to 2024). About the full investigation: Collection of the earliest samples took place about a decade ahead of the 2015 WHO recommendation for immediate ART, at a time when ART was typically delayed until CD4 counts fell. Among the approximately 27 participants with HIV, roughly eleven were female. A retrospective serial study tested whether ART initiation and durable HIV suppression were associated with changes in peripheral blood TRB repertoire composition and diversity. A total of 192 cryopreserved PBMC samples were contributed to the cohort by 30 adults with confirmed HIV infection, with samples collected serially over a mean of approximately six years (range 1-12). No cross-contamination during QIAcube processing was seen in test extractions of a monoclonal T-cell line run alongside approximately 36 polyclonal samples. Findings and caveats that apply to the study as a whole: Since PBMC availability was limited, sequencing covered only the TCR beta chain, with no alpha chain pairing. No data were available on ART adherence, viral resistance or therapy changes, limiting inferences about post-ART repertoire changes. Starting ART was linked to a significant rise in TRB diversity, yet even after long-term ART the diversity remained significantly lower than in transplant donor controls. The repertoire was dominated across all time points by expanded TRB clones identified before ART initiation, although this dominance was seen to fluctuate and to decrease in many PLHIV after ART. The samples span the years 2004 to 2017, and the ART regimens used may be less effective than current regimens. Unsorted PBMC were profiled instead of sorted CD4+ and CD8+ T cells because pre-ART samples had limited cell numbers. Compared with controls, HIV repertoires had narrower CDR3 length ranges, and the network structure pointed to an antigen-experienced repertoire that shifted only slightly toward naive after ART.

Participants were included only if at least one PBMC sample before ART initiation and at least two post-ART samples were available. Treatment was received in the United States of America by all participants with HIV. Before DNA extraction, cryopreserved samples containing about 0.95-10 million PBMC were thawed and washed. At the time of the earliest PBMC sample, participants with HIV were aged between about 20 and 54 years. PBMC samples from each participant spanned 1-4 timepoints before ART initiation and 2-8 timepoints after ART initiation, with a median of 7 samples. Serial HIV viral load, CD4+ T-cell count, ART history and demographic data were obtained for every participant. A Qiagen kit on a QIAcube was used to extract genomic DNA from unsorted PBMC, with samples processed in batches of 12. The immunoSEQ hsTCRB v3.0 assay was used at survey level resolution for TRB variable region sequencing. The target sequencing depth for TRB was roughly 40,000-50,000 T-cell genomes per sample. Pooled TRB libraries were sequenced on an Illumina MiSeq with a v3 150-cycle kit. Per the authors' processing: Repertoire analysis was run in R within a reproducible Nextflow workflow that covered QC, data transformation and analysis. LymphoSeq2, an R package for exploring AIRR-Seq data, was used to implement custom analyses. A handful of samples yielding fewer than 5000 total TRB sequences were excluded, leaving 150 to 200 analyzed HIV repertoires. Among the 170 to 200 retained HIV repertoires, 55 to 60 were collected before ART initiation and about 130 were collected after ART initiation. Repertoires were downsampled to 5000 TRB nucleotide sequences, and summary statistics were averaged over 100 downsampling iterations. The analysis kept only TRB sequences whose CDR3 regions were at least seven amino acids long. A Shannon entropy-derived clonality score and the Gini coefficient were used to measure diversity. In the repertoire networks, any two of the top 5000 CDR3 amino acid sequences were connected whenever the two sequences differed by an edit distance of one. GLIPH2 predicted antigen specificity groups and MHC restriction for TRB CDR3 amino acid sequences. To flag known associations with CMV, EBV, HIV or tissue antigens, CDR3 amino acid sequences were compared against VDJdb and McPAS-TCR. Pre-ART, post-ART and control groups were compared with Wilcoxon signed-rank tests and Holm-Bonferroni correction. TCRdb carries this immuneACCESS record with in-frame sequences only. Its versions omit some clonotypes, under half of them owing to an unresolved V gene in the studies checked, with the rest unexplained. The V and J calls and clone size were taken over from that table, and D and trimming were inferred from the DNA. This sample is represented by about 20,000 clones; around 80% of them were singletons. Of the sample, 8.8% is held by the ten largest clones.

V ends up 5 bases short and J 5 bases short, with an unmatched junction base count of 10. CDR1 is given as MNHEY and CDR2 as SVGAGI, both from the germline V gene. CDR3 length: 15 amino acids, cysteine to phenylalanine. Of all the DNA, just the CDR3 is kept, 45 bases in frame from base 1. The sequence came from a woman between 35 and 50 years old with HIV. Here the chain combines TRBV6-5 and TRBJ2-5, and 8 bases in between align with TRBD2. The sequences come from unsorted PBMCs, collected 1.2 years after starting antiretroviral therapy. The sequenced DNA: TGTGCCAGCAGTGCCTGGCGGGGGGCCGGTGAGACCCAGTACTTC. Its protein reads: CASSAWRGAGETQYF.